This T cell receptor beta chain was sequenced for a study of early T cells in non-severe SARS-CoV-2 infection. Study at large: Chains from this unsorted whole-blood bulk RNA could not be paired.

V was shortened by 2 bases and J by 4 bases, with 15 bases between the two germline ends. Germline V CDR1 and CDR2: SNHLY, FYNNEI. There are 16 residues in the CDR3. Individual cDNA molecules received unique molecular identifiers. A single record per CDR3 protein comes from TCRdb applying MiXCR to the 5' RACE reads. The sample has some 83,000 distinct CDR3 sequences, 10% seen once. This specimen was whole blood, taken at baseline. The gene calls are TRBV2 and TRBJ1-5, with D unresolved. The TCR was taken from an adult who was a healthcare worker with PCR-confirmed SARS-CoV-2 infection or an uninfected control (not recorded which). In nucleotides, the CDR3 is TGTGCCAGCAGTGAAAGGTCGGGGTTGGGGAATCAGCCCCAGCATTTT. It translates to CASSERSGLGNQPQHF. Full variable domain (outside the CDR3, taken from reference TRBV2 and TRBJ1-5): EPEVTQTPSHQVTQMGQEVILRCVPISNHLYFYWYRQILGQKVEFLVSFYNNEISEKSEIFDDQFSVERPDGSNFTLKIRSTKLEDSAMYFCASSERSGLGNQPQHFGDGTRLSIL.